This is a list of T cell receptor beta chains from one sample in a study of shared clonotypes between healthy human individuals. Libraries were prepared by immunoSEQ multiplex PCR; TCRdb keeps only in-frame clonotypes and omits some of them. The sample includes nearly 1,000,000 clones, approximately 80% of them seen just once. Sequenced sample: memory CD4+ T cells sorted from blood. The receptors derive from a man aged 18 to 30 in good health. The CDR3 runs from the conserved cysteine through the conserved F or W. The order of the fields is clone size, V gene, D gene, J gene, CDR3 DNA, CDR3 protein. The D gene is left open where the match is weak. The size of a clone is reported for some rows only, either as once, few or many, or as a class for expanded clones.

NA,TRBV16,NA,TRBJ2-2,TGTGCCAGCAGCCAATCCAGGGAGCTGTTTTTT,CASSQSRELFF
NA,TRBV19,TRBD2,TRBJ2-5,TGTGCCAGTAGGCCAGCGGGGGAAGAGACCCAGTACTTC,CASRPAGEETQYF
NA,TRBV18,TRBD2,TRBJ2-5,TGTGCCAGCTCACCGAGACGGGGGGAAAGACGGGAGACCCAGTACTTC,CASSPRRGERRETQYF
NA,TRBV19,TRBD2,TRBJ2-3,TGTGCCAGTAAATTGGGACCGCCGGGAGGAACGCAGTATTTT,CASKLGPPGGTQYF
NA,TRBV7-6,TRBD1,TRBJ2-7,TGTGCCAGCAGCTTAGCGGGACAGGGGGGCCACGAGCAGTACTTC,CASSLAGQGGHEQYF
NA,TRBV7-2,NA,TRBJ2-2,TGTGCCAGCAGCTTAGCTTTGGGGACCGGGGAGCTGTTTTTT,CASSLALGTGELFF
NA,TRBV6-6,NA,TRBJ2-5,TGTGCCAGCTCTAAGGAGCGGTCCCAAGAGACCCAGTACTTC,CASSKERSQETQYF
many,TRBV7-9,NA,TRBJ1-3,TGTGCCAGCAGCTTAACCGGAAACACCATATATTTT,CASSLTGNTIYF
many,TRBV6-1,NA,TRBJ2-7,TGTGCCAGCAGTGAGTACTCGAGCTCCTACGAGCAGTACTTC,CASSEYSSSYEQYF
NA,TRBV15,TRBD1,TRBJ1-4,TGTGCCACCAGCCCCCGGGACAGCGGTTTTAATGAAAAACTGTTTTTT,CATSPRDSGFNEKLFF
NA,TRBV7-9,NA,TRBJ2-4,TGTGCCAGCAGCTTAGGGGTGGCCAAAAACATTCAGTACTTC,CASSLGVAKNIQYF
NA,TRBV21-1,NA,TRBJ2-7,TGTGCCAGCAGCGACCGAGCTCGAGGCAGCCCCTACGAGCAGTACTTC,CASSDRARGSPYEQYF
NA,TRBV10-3,TRBD2,TRBJ2-3,TGTGCCATCACCGACGGGACTAGCGGGGGGATCGATACGCAGTATTTT,CAITDGTSGGIDTQYF
NA,TRBV4-3,TRBD2,TRBJ2-7,TGCGCCAGCAGCCAAGATCTAGGGACTAGCGGGAGGGGAGACGAGCAGTACTTC,CASSQDLGTSGRGDEQYF
NA,TRBV5-4,TRBD1,TRBJ1-3,TGTGCCAGCAGCTTGGGGGGACAGGGGGTTATCCCTGGAAACACCATATATTTT,CASSLGGQGVIPGNTIYF
NA,TRBV4-1,TRBD2,TRBJ2-7,TGCGCCAGCAGCCAAGTCCGGCCTAGCGGGCTCTACGAGCAGTACTTC,CASSQVRPSGLYEQYF
NA,TRBV7-2,NA,TRBJ2-4,TGTGCCAGCAGCTTAGAGGGAAATGCCAAAAACATTCAGTACTTC,CASSLEGNAKNIQYF
NA,TRBV28,NA,TRBJ1-4,TGTGCCAGCAGTTTGGTTCTCGACCGCAAACTGTTTTTT,CASSLVLDRKLFF
NA,TRBV28,TRBD1,TRBJ2-3,TGTGCCAGCGTAATGGACAGGGCCGCAGATACGCAGTATTTT,CASVMDRAADTQYF
NA,TRBV7-2,NA,TRBJ2-4,TGTGCCAGCAGCCCCCCAGGTTTAAGCTTAGCCAAAAACATTCAGTACTTC,CASSPPGLSLAKNIQYF
NA,TRBV7-2,TRBD1,TRBJ2-7,TGTGCCAGCAGCCGACAGGGGACAGCCTCCTACGAGCAGTACTTC,CASSRQGTASYEQYF
once,TRBV7-9,NA,TRBJ2-7,TGTGCCAGCAGCTTAGGCCGAGGCTACGAGCAGTACTTC,CASSLGRGYEQYF
NA,TRBV7-5,NA,TRBJ1-3,TGTGCCAGAAGCTTAAAGGAGGAGGTGTCCTCTGGAAACACCATATATTTT,CARSLKEEVSSGNTIYF
NA,TRBV2,NA,TRBJ1-1,TGTGCCAGCAGTAACAGCATGAACACTGAAGCTTTCTTT,CASSNSMNTEAFF
NA,TRBV18,NA,TRBJ1-4,TGTGCCAGCTCACTGCGGGGGGATGAAAAACTGTTTTTT,CASSLRGDEKLFF
NA,TRBV2,NA,TRBJ1-6,TGTGCCAGCAGTGAGACGAGAGATTCACCCCTCCACTTT,CASSETRDSPLHF
NA,TRBV12-5,NA,TRBJ2-1,TGTGCTAGTGGCCACGACATACTTGAGCAGTTCTTC,CASGHDILEQFF
NA,TRBV27,TRBD1,TRBJ2-6,TGTGCCAGCAGTTTGAGTGGAACAGGGGACCGGGCCAACGTCCTGACTTTC,CASSLSGTGDRANVLTF
few,TRBV5-1,TRBD1,TRBJ2-6,TGCGCCAGCAGCTCGGACAGGGCTGGGGCCAACGTCCTGACTTTC,CASSSDRAGANVLTF
NA,TRBV2,TRBD1,TRBJ1-4,TGTGCCAGCAGTGCCGACAGGGGCTCTAATGAAAAACTGTTTTTT,CASSADRGSNEKLFF
NA,TRBV6-1,NA,TRBJ2-3,TGTGCCAGCAGTGAACAGGGAGGTGGCACAGATACGCAGTATTTT,CASSEQGGGTDTQYF
NA,TRBV5-1,NA,TRBJ2-5,TGCGCCAGCAGCTTGGGAGCAGGGGCAGAGACCCAGTACTTC,CASSLGAGAETQYF
NA,TRBV6-6,NA,TRBJ1-2,TGTGCCAGCAACCCCGGGACACGCTATGGCTACACCTTC,CASNPGTRYGYTF
NA,TRBV19,TRBD1,TRBJ1-6,TGTGCCAGTAGTATTGGACAGGTTAATTCACCCCTCCACTTT,CASSIGQVNSPLHF
NA,TRBV11-2,NA,TRBJ2-7,TGTGCCAGCAGCTTAGCAAGGGGAGGCCCCTACGAGCAGTACTTC,CASSLARGGPYEQYF
NA,TRBV2,TRBD2,TRBJ2-7,TGTGCCAGCAGTCGACTAGCGGGAGATGGCGAGCAGTACTTC,CASSRLAGDGEQYF
NA,TRBV10-3,NA,TRBJ2-5,TGTGCCACCGGTGCGGGGACAGAGACCCAGTACTTC,CATGAGTETQYF
few,TRBV19,NA,TRBJ1-6,TGTGCCAGTACCCGGACATCGATGGGGAATTCACCCCTCCACTTT,CASTRTSMGNSPLHF
NA,TRBV29-1,NA,TRBJ1-2,TGCAGCGTTGACAGGATTGGGGGCTACACCTTC,CSVDRIGGYTF
NA,TRBV4-2,NA,TRBJ1-4,TGTGCCAGCAGCCCTCAAGCGGTGGGAGCTGCAACTAATGAAAAACTGTTTTTT,CASSPQAVGAATNEKLFF
few,TRBV27,NA,TRBJ2-3,TGTGCCAGCAGTGTATTTTGGGGGACAGATACGCAGTATTTT,CASSVFWGTDTQYF
NA,TRBV9,NA,TRBJ2-3,TGTGCCAGCAGCGTAGGGCGGTCTAGCACAGATACGCAGTATTTT,CASSVGRSSTDTQYF
NA,TRBV6-6,NA,TRBJ1-1,TGTGCCAGCAGCCCACGACAGGCGAACACTGAAGCTTTCTTT,CASSPRQANTEAFF
NA,TRBV5-4,NA,TRBJ2-3,TGTGCCAGCAGTTATGACGTGTCCACAGATACGCAGTATTTT,CASSYDVSTDTQYF
NA,TRBV5-4,NA,TRBJ1-4,TGTGCCAGCAGCCCGGACAGATATAATGAAAAACTGTTTTTT,CASSPDRYNEKLFF
NA,TRBV5-1,TRBD2,TRBJ2-5,TGCGCCAGCAGCCCAGGAGGTAGCGGGGGAGAGACCCAGTACTTC,CASSPGGSGGETQYF
few,TRBV4-1,NA,TRBJ1-4,TGCGCCAGCAGCCAAGTCCAGGGTAATGAAAAACTGTTTTTT,CASSQVQGNEKLFF
NA,TRBV9,TRBD2,TRBJ2-5,TGTGCCAGCAGCGGGACTAGCGAAGGGACCCAGTACTTC,CASSGTSEGTQYF
NA,TRBV6-6,TRBD2,TRBJ2-5,TGTGCCAGCAGTAACCCTAGCGGGGGGTTTCAAGAGACCCAGTACTTC,CASSNPSGGFQETQYF
NA,TRBV5-4,TRBD2,TRBJ2-1,TGTGCCAGCAGCTCTAGCGGGGGAAGTGAGCAGTTCTTC,CASSSSGGSEQFF
NA,TRBV30,TRBD1,TRBJ2-2,TGTGCCTGGAGTGTACAAGGGGGCGGTAAGCTGTTTTTT,CAWSVQGGGKLFF
NA,TRBV7-8,NA,TRBJ2-1,TGTGCCAGCAGACGTGGGGGGAACAATGAGCAGTTCTTC,CASRRGGNNEQFF